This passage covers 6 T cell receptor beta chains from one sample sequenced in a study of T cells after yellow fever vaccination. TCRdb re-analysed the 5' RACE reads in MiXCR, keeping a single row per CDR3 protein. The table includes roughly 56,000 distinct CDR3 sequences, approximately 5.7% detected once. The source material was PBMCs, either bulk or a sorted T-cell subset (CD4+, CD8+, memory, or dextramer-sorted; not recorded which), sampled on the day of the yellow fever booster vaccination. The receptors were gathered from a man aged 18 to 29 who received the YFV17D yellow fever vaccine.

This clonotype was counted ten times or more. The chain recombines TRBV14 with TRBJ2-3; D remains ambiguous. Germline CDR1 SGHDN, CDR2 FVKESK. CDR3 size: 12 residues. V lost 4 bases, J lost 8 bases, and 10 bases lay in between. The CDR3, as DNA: TGTGCCAGCAGCCTACAACCAGCTACGCAGTATTTT. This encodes CASSLQPATQYF.

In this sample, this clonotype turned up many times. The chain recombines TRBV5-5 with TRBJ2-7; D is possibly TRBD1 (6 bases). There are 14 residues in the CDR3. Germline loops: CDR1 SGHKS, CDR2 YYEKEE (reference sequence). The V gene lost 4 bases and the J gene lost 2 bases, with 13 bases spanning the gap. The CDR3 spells CASSPRTDTYEQYV. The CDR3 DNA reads TGTGCCAGCAGCCCTAGGACAGACACCTACGAGCAGTACGTC.

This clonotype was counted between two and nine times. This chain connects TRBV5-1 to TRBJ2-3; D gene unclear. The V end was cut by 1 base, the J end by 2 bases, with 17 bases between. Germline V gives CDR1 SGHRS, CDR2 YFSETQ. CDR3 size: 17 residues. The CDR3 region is CASSLYGPRESTDTQYF. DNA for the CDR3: TGCGCCAGCAGCTTGTACGGACCTCGAGAATCCACAGATACGCAGTATTTT.

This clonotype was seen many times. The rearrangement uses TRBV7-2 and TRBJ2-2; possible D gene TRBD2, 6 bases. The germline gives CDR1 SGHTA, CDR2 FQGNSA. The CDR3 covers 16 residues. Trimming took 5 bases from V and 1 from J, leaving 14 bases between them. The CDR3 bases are TGTGCCAGCAGCCTCCCGGGACTGCAGAACACCGGGGAGCTGTTTTTT. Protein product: CASSLPGLQNTGELFF.

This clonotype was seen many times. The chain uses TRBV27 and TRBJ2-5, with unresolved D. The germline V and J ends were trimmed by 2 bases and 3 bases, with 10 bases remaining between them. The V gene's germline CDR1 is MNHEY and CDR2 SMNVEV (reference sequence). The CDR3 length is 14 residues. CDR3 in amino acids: CASSLNPRKETQYF. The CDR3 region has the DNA TGTGCCAGCAGTTTAAATCCCAGGAAAGAGACCCAGTACTTC.

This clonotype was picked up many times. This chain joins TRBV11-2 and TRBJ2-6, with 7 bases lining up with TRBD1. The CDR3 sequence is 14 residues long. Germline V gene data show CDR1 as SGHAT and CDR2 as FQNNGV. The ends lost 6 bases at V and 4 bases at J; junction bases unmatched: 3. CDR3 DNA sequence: TGTGCCAGCAGAGGACAGGCCGGGGCCAACGTCCTGACTTTC. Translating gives CASRGQAGANVLTF.